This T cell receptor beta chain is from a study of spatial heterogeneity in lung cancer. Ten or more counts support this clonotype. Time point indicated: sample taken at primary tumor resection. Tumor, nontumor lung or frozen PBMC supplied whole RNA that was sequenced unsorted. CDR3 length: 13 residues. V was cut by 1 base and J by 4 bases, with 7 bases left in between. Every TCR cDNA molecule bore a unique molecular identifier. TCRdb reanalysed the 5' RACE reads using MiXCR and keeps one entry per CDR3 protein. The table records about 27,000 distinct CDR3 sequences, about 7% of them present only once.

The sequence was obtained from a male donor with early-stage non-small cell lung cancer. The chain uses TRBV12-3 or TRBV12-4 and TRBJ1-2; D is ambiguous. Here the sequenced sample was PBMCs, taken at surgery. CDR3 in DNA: TGTGCCAGCAGTTTAGTTCGAGGCTATGGCTACACCTTC. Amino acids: CASSLVRGYGYTF.